This T cell receptor (beta chain) originates from a study of blood T cell repertoires in COVID-19. Background on the study: Samples taken during acute and convalescent COVID-19 were collected in the United States, Italy and Spain. Sources were T cells, B-cell-depleted T cells, or PBMCs; the material itself was cDNA or gDNA.

The CDR3 contains 14 residues. From germline, CDR1 is WSHSY and CDR2 SAAADI. Trimming shortened V by 0 bases and J by 4 bases, and 9 bases separated the two germline ends. Original data processing: Reference gene primers were amplified, and this amplification served to estimate nucleated cell counts. Using immunoSEQ multiplex PCR, the repertoire was profiled, and TCRdb retains in-frame clones only, with some absent. The V and J calls and clone size come from that table; D and trimming were worked out from the DNA. The sample holds fewer than 300,000 clones, 90% to 95% seen once. Those enrolled in Seattle joined during active infection and were followed longitudinally afterward.

This clonotype was sampled from a woman aged 25 to 39 with COVID-19, enrolled during active disease. The chain uses TRBV10-2 and TRBJ1-2; TRBD1 might be the D (5 bases). The specimen sequenced was peripheral blood. In DNA form, the CDR3 reads TGCGCCAGCAGTGAGTCAAGACAGCCCTATGGCTACACCTTC. Protein: CASSESRQPYGYTF.